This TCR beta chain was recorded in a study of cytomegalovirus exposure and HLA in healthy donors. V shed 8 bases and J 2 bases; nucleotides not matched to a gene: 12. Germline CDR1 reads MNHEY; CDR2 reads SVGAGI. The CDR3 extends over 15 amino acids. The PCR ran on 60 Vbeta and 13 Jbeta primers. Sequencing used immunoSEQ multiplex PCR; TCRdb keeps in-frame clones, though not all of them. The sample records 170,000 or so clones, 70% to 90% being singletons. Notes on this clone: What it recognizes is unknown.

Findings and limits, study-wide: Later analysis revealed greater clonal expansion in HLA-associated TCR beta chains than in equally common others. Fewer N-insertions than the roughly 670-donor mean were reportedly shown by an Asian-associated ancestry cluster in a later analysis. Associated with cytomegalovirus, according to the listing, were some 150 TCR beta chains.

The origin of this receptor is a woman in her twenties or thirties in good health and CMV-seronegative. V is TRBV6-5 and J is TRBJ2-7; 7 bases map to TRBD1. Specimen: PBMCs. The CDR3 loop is CASSRQGEFPYEQYF. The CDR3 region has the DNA TGTGCCAGCTCCAGACAGGGAGAGTTTCCCTACGAGCAGTACTTC.